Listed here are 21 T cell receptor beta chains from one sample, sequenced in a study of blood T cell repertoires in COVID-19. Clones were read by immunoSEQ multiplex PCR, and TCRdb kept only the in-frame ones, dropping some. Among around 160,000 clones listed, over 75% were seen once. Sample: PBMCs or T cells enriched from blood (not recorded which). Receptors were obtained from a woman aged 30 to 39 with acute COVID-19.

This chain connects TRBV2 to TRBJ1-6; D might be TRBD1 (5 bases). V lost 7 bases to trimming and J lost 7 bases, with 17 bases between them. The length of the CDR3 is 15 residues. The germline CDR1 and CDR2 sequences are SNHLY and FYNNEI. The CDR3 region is CASTQLWGGNSPLHF. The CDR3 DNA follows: TGTGCCAGCACCCAGTTGTGGGGGGGGAATTCACCCCTCCACTTT.

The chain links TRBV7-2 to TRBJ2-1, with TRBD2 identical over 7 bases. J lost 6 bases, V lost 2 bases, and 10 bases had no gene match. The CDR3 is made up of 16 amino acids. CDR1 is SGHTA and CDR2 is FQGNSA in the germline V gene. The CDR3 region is CASSLLRSGTLNEQFF. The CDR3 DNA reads TGTGCCAGCAGCTTATTAAGGAGCGGGACCCTCAATGAGCAGTTCTTC.

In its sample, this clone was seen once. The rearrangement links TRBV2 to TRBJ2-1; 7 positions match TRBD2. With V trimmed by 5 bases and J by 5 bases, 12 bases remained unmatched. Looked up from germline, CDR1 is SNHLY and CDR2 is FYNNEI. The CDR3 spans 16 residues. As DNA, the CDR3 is TGTGCCAGCAGTAGAGCGGGACTCCCGGCCGACAATGAGCAGTTCTTC. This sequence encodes CASSRAGLPADNEQFF.

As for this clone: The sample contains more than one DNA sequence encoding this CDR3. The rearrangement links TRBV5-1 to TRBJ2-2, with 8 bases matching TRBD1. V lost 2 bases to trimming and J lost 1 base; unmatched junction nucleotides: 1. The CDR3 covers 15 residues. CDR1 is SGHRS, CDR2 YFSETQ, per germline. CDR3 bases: TGCGCCAGCAGCTTCGGGACAGGGAACACCGGGGAGCTGTTTTTT. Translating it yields CASSFGTGNTGELFF.

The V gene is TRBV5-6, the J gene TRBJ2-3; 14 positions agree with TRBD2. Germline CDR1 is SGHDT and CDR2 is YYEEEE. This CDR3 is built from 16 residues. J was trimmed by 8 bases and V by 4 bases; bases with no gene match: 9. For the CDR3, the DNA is TGTGCCAGCAGCCCCGGGACTAGCGGGAGCTTTGGTACGCAGTATTTT. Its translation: CASSPGTSGSFGTQYF. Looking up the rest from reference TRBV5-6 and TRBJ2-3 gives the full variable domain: DAGVTQSPTHLIKTRGQQVTLRCSPKSGHDTVSWYQQALGQGPQFIFQYYEEEERQRGNFPDRFSGHQFPNYSSELNVNALLLGDSALYLCASSPGTSGSFGTQYFGPGTRLTVL.

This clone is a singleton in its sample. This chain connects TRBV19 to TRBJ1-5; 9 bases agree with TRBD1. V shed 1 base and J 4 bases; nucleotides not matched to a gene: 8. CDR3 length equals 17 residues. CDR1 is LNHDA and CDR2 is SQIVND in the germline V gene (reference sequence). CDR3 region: CASSIARTGVVNQPQHF. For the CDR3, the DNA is TGTGCCAGTAGTATAGCCCGGACAGGGGTGGTTAATCAGCCCCAGCATTTT.

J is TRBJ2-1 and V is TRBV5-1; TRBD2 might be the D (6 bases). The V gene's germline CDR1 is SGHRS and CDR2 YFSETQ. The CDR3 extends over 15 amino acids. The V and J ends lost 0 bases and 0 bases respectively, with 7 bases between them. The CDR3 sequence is CASSLVAASYNEQFF. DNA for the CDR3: TGCGCCAGCAGCTTGGTAGCGGCCTCCTACAATGAGCAGTTCTTC.

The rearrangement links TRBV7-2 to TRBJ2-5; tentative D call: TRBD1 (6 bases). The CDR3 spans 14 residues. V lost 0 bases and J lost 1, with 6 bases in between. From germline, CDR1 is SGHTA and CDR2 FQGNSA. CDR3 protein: CASSLADSQETQYF. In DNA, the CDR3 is TGTGCCAGCAGCTTAGCGGACAGCCAAGAGACCCAGTACTTC.

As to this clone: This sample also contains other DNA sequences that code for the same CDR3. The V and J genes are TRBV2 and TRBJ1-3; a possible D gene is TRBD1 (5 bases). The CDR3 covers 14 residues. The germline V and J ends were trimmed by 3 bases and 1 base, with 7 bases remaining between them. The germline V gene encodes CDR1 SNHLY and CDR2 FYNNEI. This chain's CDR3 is CASSEQGSGNTIYF. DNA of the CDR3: TGTGCCAGCAGTGAGCAGGGTTCTGGAAACACCATATATTTT.

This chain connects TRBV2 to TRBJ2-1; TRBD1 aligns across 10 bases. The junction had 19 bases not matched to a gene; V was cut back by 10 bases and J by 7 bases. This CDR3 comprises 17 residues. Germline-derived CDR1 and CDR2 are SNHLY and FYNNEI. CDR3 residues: CANNLPATGGARNEQFF. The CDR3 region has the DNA TGTGCCAACAACCTTCCTGCGACAGGGGGCGCGCGGAATGAGCAGTTCTTC.

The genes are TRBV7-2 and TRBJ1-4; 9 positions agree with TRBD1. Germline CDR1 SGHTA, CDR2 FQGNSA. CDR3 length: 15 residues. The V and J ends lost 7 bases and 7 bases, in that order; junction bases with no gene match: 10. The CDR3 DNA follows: TGTGCCAGCAAACGGGGACAGGGTATGAGTGAAAAACTGTTTTTT. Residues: CASKRGQGMSEKLFF.

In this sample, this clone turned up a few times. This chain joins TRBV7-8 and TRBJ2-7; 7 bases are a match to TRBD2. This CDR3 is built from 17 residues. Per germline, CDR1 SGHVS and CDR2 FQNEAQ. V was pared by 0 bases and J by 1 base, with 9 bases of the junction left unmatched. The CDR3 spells CASSLALTRDYSYEQYF. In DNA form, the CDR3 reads TGTGCCAGCAGCTTAGCGCTAACTCGGGACTATTCCTACGAGCAGTACTTC.

As DNA, the CDR3 is TGTGCCAGCAGCTTAGAAAGTCTCCCTATTAGCTCCTACAATGAGCAGTTCTTC. It is translated as CASSLESLPISSYNEQFF. This rearrangement joins TRBV7-2 to TRBJ2-1; D gene ambiguous. The CDR3 loop spans 18 amino acids. Trimming took 1 base from V and 0 from J, leaving 16 bases between them. In germline, CDR1 is SGHTA, CDR2 FQGNSA.

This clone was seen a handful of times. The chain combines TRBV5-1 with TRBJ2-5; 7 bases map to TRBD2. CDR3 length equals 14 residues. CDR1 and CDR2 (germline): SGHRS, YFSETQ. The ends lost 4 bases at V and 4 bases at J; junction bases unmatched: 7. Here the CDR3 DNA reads TGCGCCAGCAGCCCGACTAGCTCCGGAGAGACCCAGTACTTC. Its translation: CASSPTSSGETQYF.

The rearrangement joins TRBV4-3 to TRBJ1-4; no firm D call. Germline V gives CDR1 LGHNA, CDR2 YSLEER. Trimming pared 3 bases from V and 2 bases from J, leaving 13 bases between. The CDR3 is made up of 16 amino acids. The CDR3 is CASSQDYQQTNEKLFF. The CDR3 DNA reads TGCGCCAGCAGCCAGGACTACCAGCAGACTAATGAAAAACTGTTTTTT.

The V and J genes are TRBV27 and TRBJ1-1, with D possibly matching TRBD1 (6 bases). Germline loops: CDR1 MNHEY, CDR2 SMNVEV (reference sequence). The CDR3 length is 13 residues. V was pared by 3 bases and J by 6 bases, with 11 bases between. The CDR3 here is CASSFLQGPEAFF. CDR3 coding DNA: TGTGCCAGCAGTTTCTTACAGGGCCCTGAAGCTTTCTTT.

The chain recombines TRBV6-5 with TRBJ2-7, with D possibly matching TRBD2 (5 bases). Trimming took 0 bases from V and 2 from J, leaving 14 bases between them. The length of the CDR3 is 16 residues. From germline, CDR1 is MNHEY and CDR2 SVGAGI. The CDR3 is CASSYSGGHQPYEQYF. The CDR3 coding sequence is TGTGCCAGCAGTTACTCCGGCGGGCACCAACCCTACGAGCAGTACTTC.

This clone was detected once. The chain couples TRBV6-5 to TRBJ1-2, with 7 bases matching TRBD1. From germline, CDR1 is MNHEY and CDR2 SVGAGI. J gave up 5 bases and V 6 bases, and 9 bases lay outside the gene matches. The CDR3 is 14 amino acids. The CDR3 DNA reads TGTGCCAGCAGGGGTGGCCAGGGGGAATATGGCTACACCTTC. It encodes CASRGGQGEYGYTF.

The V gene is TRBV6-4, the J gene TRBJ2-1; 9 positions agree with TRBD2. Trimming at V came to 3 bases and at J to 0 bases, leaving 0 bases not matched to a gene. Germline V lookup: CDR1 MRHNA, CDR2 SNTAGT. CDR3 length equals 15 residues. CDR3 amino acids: CASSEREGSYNEQFF. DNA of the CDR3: TGTGCCAGCAGTGAGCGGGAGGGCTCCTACAATGAGCAGTTCTTC.

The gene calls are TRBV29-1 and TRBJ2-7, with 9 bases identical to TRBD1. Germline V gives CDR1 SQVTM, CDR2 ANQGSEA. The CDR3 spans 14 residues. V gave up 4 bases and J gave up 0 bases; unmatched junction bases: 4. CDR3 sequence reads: CSVGRTGVSYEQYF. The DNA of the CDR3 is TGCAGCGTTGGGCGGACAGGGGTCTCCTACGAGCAGTACTTC.

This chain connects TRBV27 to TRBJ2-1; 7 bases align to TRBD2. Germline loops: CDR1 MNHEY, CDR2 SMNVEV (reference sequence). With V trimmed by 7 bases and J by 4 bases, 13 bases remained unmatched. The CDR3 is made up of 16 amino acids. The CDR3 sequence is CASKEDSRREYNEQFF. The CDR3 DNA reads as TGTGCCAGCAAGGAAGACAGCAGGCGGGAGTACAATGAGCAGTTCTTC.